This TCR beta chain emerged from a study of blood T cell repertoires in COVID-19. The wider study: Acute-phase and convalescent COVID-19 samples originated in the United States, Italy and Spain. T cells, B-cell-depleted T cells, or PBMCs supplied cDNA or gDNA.

Authors' analysis steps: Reference gene primer amplification gave nucleated cell count estimates. TCRdb's table, derived via immunoSEQ multiplex PCR, lists solely in-frame clones and lacks some. That table supplies the V and J calls and clone size; D and trimming were determined from the DNA. The sample consists of some 170,000 clones, 87% of them appearing once. This clone was counted a few times. The sequencing input was peripheral blood. This TCR derives from a woman aged 45-59 years with acute or convalescent COVID-19.

In nucleotides, the CDR3 is TGTGCCAGCTCACCACCAAGAACAGGGACTATGAACACTGAAGCTTTCTTT. This sequence encodes CASSPPRTGTMNTEAFF. J is TRBJ1-1 and V is TRBV18, with D possibly TRBD1 on 6 matching bases. The CDR3 totals 17 residues. The germline gives CDR1 KGHSH, CDR2 LQKENI. V gave up 0 bases and J gave up 0 bases, with 14 bases separating them.